This entry is about one TCR beta chain. The CDR3 is 14 residues long. Germline V lookup: CDR1 SQVTM, CDR2 ANQGSEA. This entry belongs to a study of T cells expressing NK-cell markers. Reprocessing the 5' RACE reads, TCRdb reports a single entry for every CDR3 protein and omits DNA. Its listing shows over 150,000 distinct CDR3 sequences. Input material: blood T cells: a sorted CD56 or NKG2C T cell subset, CD4+ or CD8+ T cells, or bulk PBMC T cells (not recorded which). The V call is TRBV29-1, the J call TRBJ1-1; TCRdb's assignment of TRBD1 cannot be checked, as there is no DNA. The clonotype originates from a woman aged 45-65 years in good health. The CDR3 sequence is CSVEDPDRNTEAFF. The entire variable domain, with the rest obtained from reference TRBV29-1 and TRBJ1-1, is as follows: SAVISQKPSRDICQRGTSLTIQCQVDSQVTMMFWYRQQPGQSLTLIATANQGSEATYESGFVIDKFPISRPNLTFSTLTVSNMSPEDSSIYLCSVEDPDRNTEAFFGQGTRLTVV.